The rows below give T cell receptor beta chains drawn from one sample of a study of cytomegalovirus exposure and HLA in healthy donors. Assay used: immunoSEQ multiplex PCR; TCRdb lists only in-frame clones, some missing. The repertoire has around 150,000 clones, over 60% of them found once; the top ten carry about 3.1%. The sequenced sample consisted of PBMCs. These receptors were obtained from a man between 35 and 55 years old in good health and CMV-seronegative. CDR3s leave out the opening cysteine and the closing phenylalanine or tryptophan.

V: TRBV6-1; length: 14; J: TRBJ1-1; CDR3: ASSERGYTGGTEAF
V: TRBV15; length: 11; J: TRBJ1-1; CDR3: ATVREVDTEAF
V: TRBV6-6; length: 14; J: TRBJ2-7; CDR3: ASSLKGASGIFEQY
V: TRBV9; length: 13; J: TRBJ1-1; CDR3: ASSPYRGSGSEAF
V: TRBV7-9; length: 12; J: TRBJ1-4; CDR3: ASSFGQGSEKLF
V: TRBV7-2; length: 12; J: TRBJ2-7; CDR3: ASSDSGEPYEQY
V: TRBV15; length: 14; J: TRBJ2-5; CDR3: ATSRELAGAGETQY
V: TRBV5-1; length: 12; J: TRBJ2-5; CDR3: ASSLEGDKGEQY
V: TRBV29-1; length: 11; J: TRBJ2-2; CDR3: SGVRRRGGELF
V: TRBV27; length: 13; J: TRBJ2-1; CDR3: ASSLTLSSYSEQF
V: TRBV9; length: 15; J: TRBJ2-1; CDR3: ASSVGTSGKGRYEQF
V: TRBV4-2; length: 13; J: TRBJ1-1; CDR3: ASSQEQQGITEAF
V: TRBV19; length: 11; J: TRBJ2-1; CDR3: ASSINRADEQF
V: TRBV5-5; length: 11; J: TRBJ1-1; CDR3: ASRDRGNTEAF
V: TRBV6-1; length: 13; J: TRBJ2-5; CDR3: ASSDLDGTFETQY
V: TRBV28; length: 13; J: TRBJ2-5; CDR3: ASSRGTDNKETQY
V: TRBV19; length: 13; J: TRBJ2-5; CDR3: ASSTTDRAKETQY
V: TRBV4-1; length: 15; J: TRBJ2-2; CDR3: ASSPREGHPSTGELF
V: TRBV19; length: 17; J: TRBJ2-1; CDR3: ASSITGQGLGTSYNEQF
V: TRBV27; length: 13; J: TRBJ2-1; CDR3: ASAFGTSGRDEQF
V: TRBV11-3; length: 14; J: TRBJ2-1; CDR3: ASSPGAGGSYNEQF
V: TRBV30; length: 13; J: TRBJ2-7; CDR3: AWSGQGRSSYEQY
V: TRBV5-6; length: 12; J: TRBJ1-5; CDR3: ASSLVQGNQPQH
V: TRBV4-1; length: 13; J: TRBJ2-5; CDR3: ASSELAGNKETQY
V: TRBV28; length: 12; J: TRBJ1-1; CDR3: ASSLPTENTEAF
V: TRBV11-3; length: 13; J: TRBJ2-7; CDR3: ASSPPGTHSYEQY